The rows below give T cell receptor beta chains drawn from one sample of a study of T-cell memory formation after mild COVID-19. One entry per CDR3 protein results from TCRdb running MiXCR on the 5' RACE reads. The data show roughly 200,000 distinct CDR3 sequences, 9% to 10% seen once. Material: PBMCs or a T cell subset sorted from them (not recorded which). These receptors were obtained from a man aged 18 to 30 who had mild COVID-19 (a few samples of this study predate the infection). Cell type and time point are not known. Both conserved end residues are part of each CDR3. The order of the fields is D gene, J gene, clone size, V gene, CDR3 protein, CDR3 DNA. The D gene is left open where the match is weak. Size tells how often a clone was seen (once, few, many) or the class of an expanded clone, and some rows leave it out.

d_call: .; j_call: TRBJ2-1; clone_size: few; v_call: TRBV24-1; cdr3_aa: CATSDPYLGEQFF; cdr3_nt: TGTGCCACCAGTGACCCCTACCTCGGGGAGCAGTTCTTC
d_call: TRBD1; j_call: TRBJ2-5; clone_size: many; v_call: TRBV5-1; cdr3_aa: CASRGQGAGETQYF; cdr3_nt: TGCGCCAGCAGGGGACAGGGGGCTGGGGAGACCCAGTACTTC
d_call: TRBD1; j_call: TRBJ1-5; clone_size: .; v_call: TRBV7-9; cdr3_aa: CASSVVSGQPNQPQHF; cdr3_nt: TGTGCCAGCAGCGTAGTCTCGGGACAGCCCAATCAGCCCCAGCATTTT
d_call: .; j_call: TRBJ1-1; clone_size: few; v_call: TRBV29-1; cdr3_aa: CSVNSGSTEAFF; cdr3_nt: TGCAGCGTTAATTCGGGTAGCACTGAAGCTTTCTTT
d_call: TRBD2; j_call: TRBJ2-6; clone_size: few; v_call: TRBV9; cdr3_aa: CASSVASGGQVGANVLTF; cdr3_nt: TGTGCCAGCAGCGTAGCTAGCGGGGGCCAGGTCGGGGCCAACGTCCTGACTTTC
d_call: .; j_call: TRBJ2-5; clone_size: few; v_call: TRBV4-2; cdr3_aa: CASSQASRGETQYF; cdr3_nt: TGTGCCAGCAGCCAAGCATCGAGGGGAGAGACCCAGTACTTC
d_call: TRBD2; j_call: TRBJ2-5; clone_size: few; v_call: TRBV20-1; cdr3_aa: CSARLPSGRGETQYF; cdr3_nt: TGCAGTGCTAGACTCCCTAGCGGACGTGGAGAGACCCAGTACTTC
d_call: TRBD2; j_call: TRBJ2-1; clone_size: .; v_call: TRBV5-4; cdr3_aa: CASSGTSEQFF; cdr3_nt: TGTGCCAGCAGCGGGACTAGCGAGCAGTTCTTC
d_call: TRBD1; j_call: TRBJ2-2; clone_size: .; v_call: TRBV5-1; cdr3_aa: CASSLFSQGAAGELFF; cdr3_nt: TGCGCCAGCAGCTTGTTCTCCCAGGGGGCAGCCGGGGAGCTGTTTTTT
d_call: TRBD1; j_call: TRBJ1-1; clone_size: once; v_call: TRBV12-3/TRBV12-4; cdr3_aa: CASSRDRVEAAFF; cdr3_nt: TGTGCCAGCAGTCGAGACAGGGTTGAGGCAGCTTTCTTT
d_call: .; j_call: TRBJ1-1; clone_size: few; v_call: TRBV7-2; cdr3_aa: CASSSPDRTEAFF; cdr3_nt: TGTGCCAGCAGTTCCCCCGACAGGACCGAAGCTTTCTTT
d_call: .; j_call: TRBJ2-7; clone_size: few; v_call: TRBV5-6; cdr3_aa: CASSLLDSGWEQYF; cdr3_nt: TGTGCCAGCAGCTTGTTAGACAGTGGATGGGAGCAGTACTTC
d_call: TRBD1; j_call: TRBJ2-5; clone_size: few; v_call: TRBV5-4; cdr3_aa: CASSLEGGPRTQYF; cdr3_nt: TGTGCCAGCAGCTTGGAAGGGGGCCCCAGGACCCAGTACTTC
d_call: TRBD2; j_call: TRBJ2-3; clone_size: few; v_call: TRBV3-1; cdr3_aa: CASSQVPGGLTDTQYF; cdr3_nt: TGTGCCAGCAGCCAAGTGCCGGGGGGGCTTACAGATACGCAGTATTTT
d_call: .; j_call: TRBJ2-1; clone_size: .; v_call: TRBV6-5; cdr3_aa: CASSQLQRASKQFF; cdr3_nt: TGTGCCAGCAGTCAACTTCAGCGGGCTTCAAAGCAGTTCTTC
d_call: .; j_call: TRBJ1-2; clone_size: many; v_call: TRBV7-3; cdr3_aa: CASSLTSGANYGYTF; cdr3_nt: TGTGCCAGCAGCTTAACGTCCGGAGCTAACTATGGCTACACCTTC
d_call: TRBD1; j_call: TRBJ2-2; clone_size: few; v_call: TRBV7-9; cdr3_aa: CASSLARTGVWAGELFF; cdr3_nt: TGTGCCAGCAGCTTAGCGCGGACAGGGGTATGGGCCGGGGAGCTGTTTTTT
d_call: .; j_call: TRBJ1-1; clone_size: many; v_call: TRBV6-5; cdr3_aa: CASSYSRGDTEAFF; cdr3_nt: TGTGCCAGCAGTTACTCCCGAGGGGACACTGAAGCTTTCTTT
d_call: .; j_call: TRBJ2-3; clone_size: few; v_call: TRBV21-1; cdr3_aa: CASSKALVRSTDTQYF; cdr3_nt: TGTGCCAGCAGCAAAGCCCTAGTCAGGAGTACAGATACGCAGTATTTT
d_call: .; j_call: TRBJ2-5; clone_size: .; v_call: TRBV18; cdr3_aa: CASSQDTVGETQYF; cdr3_nt: TGTGCCAGCTCCCAAGACACCGTAGGGGAGACCCAGTACTTC
d_call: .; j_call: TRBJ2-5; clone_size: few; v_call: TRBV7-9; cdr3_aa: CASSFGTHRRETQYF; cdr3_nt: TGTGCCAGCAGCTTCGGGACTCATCGAAGGGAGACCCAGTACTTC
d_call: TRBD1; j_call: TRBJ1-1; clone_size: few; v_call: TRBV25-1; cdr3_aa: CASSDPQGADTEAFF; cdr3_nt: TGTGCCAGCAGTGATCCGCAGGGGGCGGACACTGAAGCTTTCTTT
d_call: TRBD2; j_call: TRBJ2-5; clone_size: few; v_call: TRBV10-3; cdr3_aa: CAISSPRGGSDQETQYF; cdr3_nt: TGTGCCATCAGTTCCCCACGGGGGGGGTCGGACCAAGAGACCCAGTACTTC
d_call: .; j_call: TRBJ2-5; clone_size: .; v_call: TRBV3-1; cdr3_aa: CASSHSEETQYF; cdr3_nt: TGTGCCAGCAGCCATTCTGAGGAGACCCAGTACTTC
d_call: .; j_call: TRBJ1-2; clone_size: few; v_call: TRBV6-1; cdr3_aa: CASDPDGKGVLGYTF; cdr3_nt: TGTGCCAGCGATCCGGACGGCAAAGGGGTGCTCGGCTACACCTTC
d_call: TRBD1; j_call: TRBJ1-5; clone_size: .; v_call: TRBV28; cdr3_aa: CASSSGQGSNQPQHF; cdr3_nt: TGTGCCAGCAGCTCGGGACAGGGTAGCAATCAGCCCCAGCATTTT
d_call: TRBD1; j_call: TRBJ1-2; clone_size: few; v_call: TRBV5-6; cdr3_aa: CASRGQAYGYTF; cdr3_nt: TGTGCCAGCAGGGGACAGGCCTATGGCTACACCTTC
d_call: .; j_call: TRBJ2-7; clone_size: few; v_call: TRBV20-1; cdr3_aa: CSARQAGTTYEQYF; cdr3_nt: TGCAGTGCTAGACAAGCGGGTACAACCTACGAGCAGTACTTC
d_call: .; j_call: TRBJ2-1; clone_size: .; v_call: TRBV6-5; cdr3_aa: CASNSLAGPGENEQFF; cdr3_nt: TGTGCCAGCAACTCTCTAGCCGGACCAGGGGAAAATGAGCAGTTCTTC